This TCR beta chain derives from a study of shared clonotypes between healthy human individuals. Regarding the study as a whole: The donor pool, a small one, limited the genetic and exposure-history diversity represented.

The authors ran the assay at deep level. Genomic DNA (from each subset) was split evenly across several immunoSEQ plates. The repertoire was sequenced with immunoSEQ multiplex PCR; TCRdb's copy has only in-frame clones and lacks some. The sample has 1.5 million to 2.5 million clones, about 95% seen once; the top ten hold roughly 1%. In the case of this clone: What it binds is unknown. Other DNA sequences from this sample encode an identical CDR3 as well.

CD8 cells regarded as naive lacked CD45RO, were positively chosen for CCR7, and omitted terminally differentiated effector memory CD45RA+ cells. The donors, healthy adults who were HIV-negative, had experienced no recent acute infections or vaccinations. The sequencing input was naive CD8+ T cells sorted from blood. This TCR came from a man younger than 30 in good health.

Written as DNA, the CDR3 is TGTGCCAGCTCACCCTTGGGCACCTACGAGCAGTACTTC. It codes for CASSPLGTYEQYF. This chain links TRBV18 with TRBJ2-7; D remains ambiguous. V was trimmed by 3 bases and J by 2 bases, leaving 8 bases between them. Germline V gives CDR1 KGHSH, CDR2 LQKENI. This CDR3 is built from 13 residues.